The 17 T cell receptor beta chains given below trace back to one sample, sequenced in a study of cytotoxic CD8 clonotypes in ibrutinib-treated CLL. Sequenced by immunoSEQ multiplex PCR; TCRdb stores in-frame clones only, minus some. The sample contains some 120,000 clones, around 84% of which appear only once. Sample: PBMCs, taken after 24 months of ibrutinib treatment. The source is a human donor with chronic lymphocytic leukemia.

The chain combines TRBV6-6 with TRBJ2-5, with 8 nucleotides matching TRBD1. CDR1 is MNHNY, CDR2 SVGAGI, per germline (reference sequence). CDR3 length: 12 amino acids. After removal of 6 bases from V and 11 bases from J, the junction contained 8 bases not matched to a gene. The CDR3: CASSSETGVQYF. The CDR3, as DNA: TGTGCCAGCAGCTCAGAGACAGGGGTGCAGTACTTC.

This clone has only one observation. The chain's CDR3 is CATLKSGLERTDTQYF. Here the CDR3 DNA reads TGTGCCACCTTAAAATCTGGGCTAGAAAGGACAGATACGCAGTATTTT. V usage is TRBV19 and J usage is TRBJ2-3; no reliable D call. The length of the CDR3 is 16 residues. The germline V and J ends were trimmed by 10 bases and 3 bases, with 23 bases remaining between them. The germline V gene encodes CDR1 LNHDA and CDR2 SQIVND (reference sequence).

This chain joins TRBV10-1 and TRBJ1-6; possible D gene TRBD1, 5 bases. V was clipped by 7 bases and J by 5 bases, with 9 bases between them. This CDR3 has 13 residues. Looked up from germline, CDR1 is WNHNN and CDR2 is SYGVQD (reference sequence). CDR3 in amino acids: CASNGGNNSPLHF. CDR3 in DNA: TGCGCCAGCAATGGGGGGAATAATTCACCCCTCCACTTT.

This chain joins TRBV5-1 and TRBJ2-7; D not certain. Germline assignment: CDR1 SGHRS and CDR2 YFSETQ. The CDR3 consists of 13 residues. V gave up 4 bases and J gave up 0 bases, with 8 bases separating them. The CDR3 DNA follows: TGCGCCAGCAGCGGGTCTAACTCCTACGAGCAGTACTTC. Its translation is CASSGSNSYEQYF. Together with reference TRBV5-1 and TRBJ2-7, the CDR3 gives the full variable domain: KAGVTQTPRYLIKTRGQQVTLSCSPISGHRSVSWYQQTPGQGLQFLFEYFSETQRNKGNFPGRFSGRQFSNSRSEMNVSTLELGDSALYLCASSGSNSYEQYFGPGTRLTVT.

The CDR3 region is CASSLAGPGANVLTF. The CDR3 nucleotides read TGTGCCAGCAGCTTAGCAGGCCCTGGGGCCAACGTCCTGACTTTC. The chain uses TRBV7-2 and TRBJ2-6; no definite D call. Trimming removed 0 bases at V and 2 bases at J, with 5 bases between. CDR3 length: 15 amino acids. Germline loops: CDR1 SGHTA, CDR2 FQGNSA.

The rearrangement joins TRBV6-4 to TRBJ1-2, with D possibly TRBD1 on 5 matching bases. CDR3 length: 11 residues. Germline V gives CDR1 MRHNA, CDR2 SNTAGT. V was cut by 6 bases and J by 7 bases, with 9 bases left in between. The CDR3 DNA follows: TGTGCCAGCAGGGGGCCAGGTGGCTACACCTTC. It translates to CASRGPGGYTF.

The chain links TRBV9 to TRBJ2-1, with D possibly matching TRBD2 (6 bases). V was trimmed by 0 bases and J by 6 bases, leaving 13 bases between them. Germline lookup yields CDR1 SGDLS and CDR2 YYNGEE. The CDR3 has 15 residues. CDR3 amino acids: CASSVEGGVVNEQFF. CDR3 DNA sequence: TGTGCCAGCAGCGTAGAAGGAGGGGTCGTCAATGAGCAGTTCTTC.

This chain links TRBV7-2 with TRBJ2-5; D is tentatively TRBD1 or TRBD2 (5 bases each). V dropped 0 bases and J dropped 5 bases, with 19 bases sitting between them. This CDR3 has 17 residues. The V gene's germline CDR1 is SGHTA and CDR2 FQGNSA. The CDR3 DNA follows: TGTGCCAGCAGCTTAGCTGTGAGGGGAAGGTCGAGGGAGACCCAGTACTTC. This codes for CASSLAVRGRSRETQYF.

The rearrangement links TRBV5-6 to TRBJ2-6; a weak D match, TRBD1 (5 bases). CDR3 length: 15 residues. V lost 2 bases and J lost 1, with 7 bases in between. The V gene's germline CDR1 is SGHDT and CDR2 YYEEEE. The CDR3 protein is CASSFDRSGANVLTF. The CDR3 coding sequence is TGTGCCAGCAGCTTCGACAGATCTGGGGCCAACGTCCTGACTTTC. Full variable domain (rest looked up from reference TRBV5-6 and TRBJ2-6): DAGVTQSPTHLIKTRGQQVTLRCSPKSGHDTVSWYQQALGQGPQFIFQYYEEEERQRGNFPDRFSGHQFPNYSSELNVNALLLGDSALYLCASSFDRSGANVLTFGAGSRLTVL.

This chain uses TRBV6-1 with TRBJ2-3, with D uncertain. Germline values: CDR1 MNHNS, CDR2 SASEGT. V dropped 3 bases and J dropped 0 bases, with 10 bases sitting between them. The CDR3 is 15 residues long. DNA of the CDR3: TGTGCCAGCAGTGACAGTAAACCTAGCACAGATACGCAGTATTTT. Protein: CASSDSKPSTDTQYF.

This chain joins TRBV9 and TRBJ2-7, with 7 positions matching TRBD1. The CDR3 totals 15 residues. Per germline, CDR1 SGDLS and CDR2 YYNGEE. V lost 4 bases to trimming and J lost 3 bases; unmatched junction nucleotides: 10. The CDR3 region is CASSPQGRGIYEQYF. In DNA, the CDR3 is TGTGCCAGCAGCCCCCAGGGCAGGGGGATCTACGAGCAGTACTTC.

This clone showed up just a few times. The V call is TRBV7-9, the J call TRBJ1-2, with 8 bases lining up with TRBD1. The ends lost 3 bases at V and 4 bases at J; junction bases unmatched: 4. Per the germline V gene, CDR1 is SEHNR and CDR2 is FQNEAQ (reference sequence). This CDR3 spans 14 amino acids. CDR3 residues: CASSFRTGTYGYTF. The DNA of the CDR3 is TGTGCCAGCAGCTTCCGGACAGGGACCTATGGCTACACCTTC.

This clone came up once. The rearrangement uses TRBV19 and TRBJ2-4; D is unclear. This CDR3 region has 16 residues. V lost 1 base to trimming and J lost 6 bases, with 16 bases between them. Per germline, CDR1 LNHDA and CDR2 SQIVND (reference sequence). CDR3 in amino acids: CASSIGSGRLLNIQYF. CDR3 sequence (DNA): TGTGCCAGTAGTATAGGATCCGGCAGGTTATTAAACATTCAGTACTTC.

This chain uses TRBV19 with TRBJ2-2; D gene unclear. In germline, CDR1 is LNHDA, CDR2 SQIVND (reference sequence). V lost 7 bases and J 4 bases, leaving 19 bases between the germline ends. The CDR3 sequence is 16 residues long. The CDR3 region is CASNQLARLGTGELFF. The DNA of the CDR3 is TGTGCCAGTAACCAATTGGCGAGGTTGGGCACCGGGGAGCTGTTTTTT.

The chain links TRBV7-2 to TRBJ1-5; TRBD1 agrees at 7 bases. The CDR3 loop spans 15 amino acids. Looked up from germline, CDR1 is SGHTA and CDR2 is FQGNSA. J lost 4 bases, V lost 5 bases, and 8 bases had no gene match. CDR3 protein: CASSPAGTANQPQHF. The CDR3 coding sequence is TGTGCCAGCAGCCCCGCGGGGACAGCGAATCAGCCCCAGCATTTT.

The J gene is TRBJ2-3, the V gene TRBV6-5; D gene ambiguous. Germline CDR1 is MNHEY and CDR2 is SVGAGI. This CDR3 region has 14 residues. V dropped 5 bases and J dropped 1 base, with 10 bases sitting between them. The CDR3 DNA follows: TGTGCCAGCAGTCCAAACGCCGGCACAGATACGCAGTATTTT. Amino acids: CASSPNAGTDTQYF.

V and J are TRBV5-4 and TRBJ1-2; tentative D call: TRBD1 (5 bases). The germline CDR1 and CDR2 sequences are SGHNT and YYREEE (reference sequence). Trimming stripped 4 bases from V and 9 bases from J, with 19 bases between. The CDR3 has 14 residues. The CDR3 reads CASSVQRLPGSYTF. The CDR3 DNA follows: TGTGCCAGCAGCGTCCAGAGGCTTCCAGGGAGCTACACCTTC.